The clone carrying this T cell receptor beta chain has just a few counts. Its specificity is unknown. The sample originates from a study of T-cell memory formation after mild COVID-19. The authors produced TCR alpha and TCR beta cDNA libraries with sample barcodes and UMIs by 5'RACE using constant-segment primers. TCRdb called the 5' RACE reads again in MiXCR, with one record for every CDR3 protein. The sample includes about 50,000 distinct CDR3 sequences, 7.3% of them seen just once. Points from the study as a whole: Still unconfirmed is whether the second-wave clones peaking on day 37 recognized SARS-CoV-2. A subset of responding clones appeared in pre-infection memory, suggesting cross-reactive memory joined. The study found contracting CD4+ clones mainly in CM and EM and contracting CD8+ clones in EMRA.

This CDR3 spans 15 amino acids. V gave up 6 bases and J gave up 1 base; unmatched junction bases: 4. Germline V gene data show CDR1 as SGHTA and CDR2 as FQGNSA. The sequence came from a man between 18 and 35 years old who had mild COVID-19 (a few samples of this study predate the infection). Cell type and time point are not known. The specimen sequenced was PBMCs or a T cell subset sorted from them (not recorded which). The chain links TRBV7-2 to TRBJ2-2; TRBD1 matches at 8 bases. CDR3 DNA sequence: TGTGCCAGCAGGACCGGGACAGGGAACACCGGGGAGCTGTTTTTT. Translating gives CASRTGTGNTGELFF.